The clone carrying this T cell receptor (beta chain) was seen once. Sequenced by immunoSEQ multiplex PCR; TCRdb stores in-frame clones only, minus some. The data contain some 350,000 clones, more than 80% of them singletons. This specimen belongs to a study of blood T cell repertoires in COVID-19. This CDR3 spans 14 amino acids. Germline CDR1 SGDLS, CDR2 YYNGEE. V was clipped by 5 bases and J by 7 bases, with 18 bases between them. The clonotype comes from a man younger than 30 who had recovered from COVID-19. The sequenced sample consisted of PBMCs or T cells enriched from blood (not recorded which). The rearrangement uses TRBV9 and TRBJ1-1; maybe TRBD1 (6 bases). The CDR3 region is CASSETGTRYEAFF. The CDR3 region has the DNA TGTGCCAGCAGTGAAACAGGGACCCGATATGAAGCTTTCTTT.